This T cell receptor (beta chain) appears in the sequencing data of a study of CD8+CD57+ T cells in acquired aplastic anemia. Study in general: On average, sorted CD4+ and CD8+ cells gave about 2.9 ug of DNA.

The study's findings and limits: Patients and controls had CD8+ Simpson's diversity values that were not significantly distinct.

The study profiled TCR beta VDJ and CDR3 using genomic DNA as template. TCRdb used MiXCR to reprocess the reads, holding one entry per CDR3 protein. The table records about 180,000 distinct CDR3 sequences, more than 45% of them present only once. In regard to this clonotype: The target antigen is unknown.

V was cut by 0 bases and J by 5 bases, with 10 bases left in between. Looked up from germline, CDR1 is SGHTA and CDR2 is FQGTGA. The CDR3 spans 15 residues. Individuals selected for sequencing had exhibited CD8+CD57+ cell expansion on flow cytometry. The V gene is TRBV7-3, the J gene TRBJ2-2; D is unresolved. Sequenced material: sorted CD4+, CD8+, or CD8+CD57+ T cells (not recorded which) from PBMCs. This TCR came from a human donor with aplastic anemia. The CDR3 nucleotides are TGTGCCAGCAGCTTAACTAACAGTCGGACCGGGGAGCTGTTTTTT. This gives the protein CASSLTNSRTGELFF.